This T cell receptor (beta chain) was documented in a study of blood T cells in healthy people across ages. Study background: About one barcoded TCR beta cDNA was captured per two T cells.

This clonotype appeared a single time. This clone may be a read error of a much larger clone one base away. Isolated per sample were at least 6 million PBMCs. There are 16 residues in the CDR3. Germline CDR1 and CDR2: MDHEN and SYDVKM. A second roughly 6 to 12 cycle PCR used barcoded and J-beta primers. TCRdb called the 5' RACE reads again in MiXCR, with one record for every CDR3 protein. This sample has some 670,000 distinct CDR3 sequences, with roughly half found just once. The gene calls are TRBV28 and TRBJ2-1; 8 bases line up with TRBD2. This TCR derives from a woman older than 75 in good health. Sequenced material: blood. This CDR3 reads CAGSFYGGASYNEQFF. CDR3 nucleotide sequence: TGTGCCGGCAGTTTCTACGGGGGGGCCTCCTACAATGAGCAGTTCTTC.